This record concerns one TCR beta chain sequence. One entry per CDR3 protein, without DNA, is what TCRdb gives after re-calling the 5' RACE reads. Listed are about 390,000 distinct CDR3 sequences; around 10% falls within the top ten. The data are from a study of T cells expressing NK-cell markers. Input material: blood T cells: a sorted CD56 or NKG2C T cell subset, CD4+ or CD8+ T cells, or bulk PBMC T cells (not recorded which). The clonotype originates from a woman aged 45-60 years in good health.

The CDR3 reads CASSSGTSGYINEQFF. The genes are TRBV6-5 and TRBJ2-1; the TRBD2 assignment by TCRdb is unverifiable without DNA. The CDR3 spans 16 residues. Germline V gene lookup returns CDR1 MNHEY and CDR2 SVGAGI.